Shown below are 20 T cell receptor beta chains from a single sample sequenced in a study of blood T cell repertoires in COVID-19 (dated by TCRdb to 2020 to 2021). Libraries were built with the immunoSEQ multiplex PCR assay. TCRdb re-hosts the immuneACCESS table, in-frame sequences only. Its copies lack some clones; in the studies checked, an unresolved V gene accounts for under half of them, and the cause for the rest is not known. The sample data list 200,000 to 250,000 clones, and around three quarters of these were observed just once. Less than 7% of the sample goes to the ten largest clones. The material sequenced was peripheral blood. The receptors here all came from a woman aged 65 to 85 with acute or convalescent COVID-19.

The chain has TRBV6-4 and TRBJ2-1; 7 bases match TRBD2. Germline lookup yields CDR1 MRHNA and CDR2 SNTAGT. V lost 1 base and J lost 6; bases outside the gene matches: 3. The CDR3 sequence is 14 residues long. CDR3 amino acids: CASSDWTRSNEQFF. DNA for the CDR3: TGTGCCAGCAGTGACTGGACTAGAAGCAATGAGCAGTTCTTC.

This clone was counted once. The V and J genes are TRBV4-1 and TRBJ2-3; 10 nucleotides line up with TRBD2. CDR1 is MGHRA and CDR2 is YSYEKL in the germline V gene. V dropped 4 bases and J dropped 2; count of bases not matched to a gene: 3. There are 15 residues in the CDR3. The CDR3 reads CASSRTSGSTDTQYF. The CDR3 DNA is TGCGCCAGCAGCCGGACTAGCGGATCCACAGATACGCAGTATTTT.

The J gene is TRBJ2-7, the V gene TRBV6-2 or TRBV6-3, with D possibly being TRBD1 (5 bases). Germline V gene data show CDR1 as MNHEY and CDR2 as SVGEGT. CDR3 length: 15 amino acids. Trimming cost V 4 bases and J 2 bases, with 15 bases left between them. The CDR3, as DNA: TGTGCCAGCAGTTTAACTCCAACAGGTCCCTACGAGCAGTACTTC. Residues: CASSLTPTGPYEQYF.

The chain's CDR3 is CASSLTGPRYEQYF. CDR3 nucleotides: TGTGCCAGCAGCTTGACAGGGCCCAGGTACGAGCAGTACTTC. V gene TRBV5-6 combines with J gene TRBJ2-7, with D perhaps matching TRBD1 (6 bases). Germline V gives CDR1 SGHDT, CDR2 YYEEEE. Trimming took off 1 base at V and 4 bases at J, with 12 bases between the two ends. The CDR3 sequence is 14 residues long.

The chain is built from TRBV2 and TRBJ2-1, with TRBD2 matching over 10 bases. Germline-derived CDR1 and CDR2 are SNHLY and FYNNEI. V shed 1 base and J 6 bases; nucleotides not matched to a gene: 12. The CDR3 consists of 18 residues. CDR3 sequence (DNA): TGTGCCAGCAGTGAAGGGGTCCTAGCGGGAGTACTTGGCAATGAGCAGTTCTTC. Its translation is CASSEGVLAGVLGNEQFF.

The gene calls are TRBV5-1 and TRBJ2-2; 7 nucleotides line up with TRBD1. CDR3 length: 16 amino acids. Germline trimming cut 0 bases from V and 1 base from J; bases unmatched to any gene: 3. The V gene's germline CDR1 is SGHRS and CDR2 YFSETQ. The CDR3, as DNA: TGCGCCAGCAGCTTGGGGACAGGCTTGAACACCGGGGAGCTGTTTTTT. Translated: CASSLGTGLNTGELFF.

This CDR3 reads CASSLRTDTDTQYF. In DNA, the CDR3 is TGTGCCAGCAGCTTACGGACAGACACAGATACGCAGTATTTT. The V gene is TRBV11-3, the J gene TRBJ2-3, with D possibly matching TRBD1 (6 bases). From germline, CDR1 is SGHNT and CDR2 YENEEA. The CDR3 covers 14 residues. Trimming shortened V by 2 bases and J by 2 bases, and 8 bases separated the two germline ends.

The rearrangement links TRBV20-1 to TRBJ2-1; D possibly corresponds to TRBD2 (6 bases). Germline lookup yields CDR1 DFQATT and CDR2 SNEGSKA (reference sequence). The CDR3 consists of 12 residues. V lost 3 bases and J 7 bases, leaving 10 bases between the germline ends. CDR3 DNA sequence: TGCAGTGCTAGTCGGGAGCTGAATGAGCAGTTCTTC. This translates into CSASRELNEQFF.

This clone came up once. The CDR3 loop reads CASSTGRTSNTGELFF. Written as DNA, the CDR3 is TGCGCCAGCAGCACGGGGAGGACCTCGAACACCGGGGAGCTGTTTTTT. The chain has TRBV5-1 and TRBJ2-2; D is perhaps TRBD2 (6 bases). The CDR3 has 16 residues. V lost 4 bases and J lost 0, with 13 bases in between. Germline CDR1 reads SGHRS; CDR2 reads YFSETQ.

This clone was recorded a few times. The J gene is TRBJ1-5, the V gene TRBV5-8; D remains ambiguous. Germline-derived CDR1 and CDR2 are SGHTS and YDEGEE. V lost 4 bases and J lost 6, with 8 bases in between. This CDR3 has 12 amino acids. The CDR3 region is CASSVRGQPQHF. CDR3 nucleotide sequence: TGTGCCAGCAGCGTCCGAGGTCAGCCCCAGCATTTT.

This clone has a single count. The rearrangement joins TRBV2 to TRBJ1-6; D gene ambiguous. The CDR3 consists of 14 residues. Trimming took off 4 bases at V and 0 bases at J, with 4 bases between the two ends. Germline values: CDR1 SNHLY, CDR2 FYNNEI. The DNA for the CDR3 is TGTGCCAGCAGTGTGAGCTCCTATAATTCACCCCTCCACTTT. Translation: CASSVSSYNSPLHF.

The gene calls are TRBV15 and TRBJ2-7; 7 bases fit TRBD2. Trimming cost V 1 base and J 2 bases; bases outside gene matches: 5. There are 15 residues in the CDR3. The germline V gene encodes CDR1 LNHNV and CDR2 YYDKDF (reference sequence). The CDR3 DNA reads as TGTGCCACCAGCAGAGGCCTAGCGGATCCCTACGAGCAGTACTTC. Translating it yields CATSRGLADPYEQYF.

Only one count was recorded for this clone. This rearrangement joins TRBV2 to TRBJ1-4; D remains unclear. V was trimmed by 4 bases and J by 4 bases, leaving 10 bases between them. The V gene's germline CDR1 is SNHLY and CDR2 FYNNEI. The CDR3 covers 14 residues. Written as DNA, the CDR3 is TGTGCCAGCAGTGTGGGCAACAATAATGAAAAACTGTTTTTT. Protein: CASSVGNNNEKLFF.

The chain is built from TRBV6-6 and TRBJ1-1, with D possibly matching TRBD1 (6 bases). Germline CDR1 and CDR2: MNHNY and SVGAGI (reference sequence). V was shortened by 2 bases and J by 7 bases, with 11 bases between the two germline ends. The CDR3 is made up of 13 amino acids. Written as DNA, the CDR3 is TGTGCCAGCAGTTACGGACAGCTCCTTGAAGCTTTCTTT. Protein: CASSYGQLLEAFF.

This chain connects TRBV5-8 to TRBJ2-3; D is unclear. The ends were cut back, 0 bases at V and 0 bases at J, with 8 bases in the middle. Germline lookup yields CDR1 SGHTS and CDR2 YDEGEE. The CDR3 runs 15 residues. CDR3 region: CASSLEGVSTDTQYF. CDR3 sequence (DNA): TGTGCCAGCAGCTTGGAAGGAGTGAGCACAGATACGCAGTATTTT.

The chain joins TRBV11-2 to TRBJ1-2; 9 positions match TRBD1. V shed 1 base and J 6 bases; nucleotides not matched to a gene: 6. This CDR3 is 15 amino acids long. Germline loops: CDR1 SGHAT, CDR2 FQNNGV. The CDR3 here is CASSLGPGQGDGYTF. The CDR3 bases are TGTGCCAGCAGCTTAGGGCCGGGACAGGGCGATGGCTACACCTTC.

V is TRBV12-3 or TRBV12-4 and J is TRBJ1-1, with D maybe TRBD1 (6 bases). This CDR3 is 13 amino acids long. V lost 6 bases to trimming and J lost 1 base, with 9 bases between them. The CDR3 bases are TGTGCCAGCAGCCGGACAGCGAACACTGAAGCTTTCTTT. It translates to CASSRTANTEAFF.

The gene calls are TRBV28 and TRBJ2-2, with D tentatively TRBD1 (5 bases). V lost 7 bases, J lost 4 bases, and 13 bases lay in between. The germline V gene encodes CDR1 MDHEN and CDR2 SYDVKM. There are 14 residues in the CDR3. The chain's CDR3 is CASMEQGGTGELFF. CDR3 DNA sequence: TGTGCCAGCATGGAGCAGGGCGGCACCGGGGAGCTGTTTTTT.

The CDR3 bases are TGTGCCAGCTCCTCTAGCGGACAAGAGACCCAGTACTTC. Its protein is CASSSSGQETQYF. The chain couples TRBV2 to TRBJ2-5, with 7 bases aligning to TRBD2. With V trimmed by 8 bases and J by 2 bases, 5 bases remained unmatched. This CDR3 is 13 amino acids long. The germline CDR1 and CDR2 sequences are SNHLY and FYNNEI.

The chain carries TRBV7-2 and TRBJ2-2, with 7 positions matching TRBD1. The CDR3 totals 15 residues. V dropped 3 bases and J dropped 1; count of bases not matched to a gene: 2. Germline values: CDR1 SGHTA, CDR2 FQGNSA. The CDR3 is CASSFGTVNTGELFF. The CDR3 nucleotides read TGTGCCAGCAGCTTTGGGACAGTGAACACCGGGGAGCTGTTTTTT.